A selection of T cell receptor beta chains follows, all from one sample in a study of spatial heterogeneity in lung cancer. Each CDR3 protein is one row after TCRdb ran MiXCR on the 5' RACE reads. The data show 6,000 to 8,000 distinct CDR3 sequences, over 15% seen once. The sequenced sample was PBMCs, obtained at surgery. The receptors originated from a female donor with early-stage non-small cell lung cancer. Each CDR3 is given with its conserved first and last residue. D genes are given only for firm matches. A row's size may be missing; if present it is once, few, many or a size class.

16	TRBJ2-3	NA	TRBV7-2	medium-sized	CASSLLGGAGPDTQYF	TGTGCCAGCAGCTTACTTGGGGGAGCGGGCCCAGATACGCAGTATTTT
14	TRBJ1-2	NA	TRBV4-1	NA	CASSQVVGKYGYTF	TGCGCCAGCAGCCAAGTCGTGGGGAAATATGGCTACACCTTC
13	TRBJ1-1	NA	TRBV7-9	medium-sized	CASSPARKTEAFF	TGTGCCAGCAGCCCCGCGAGGAAGACTGAAGCTTTCTTT
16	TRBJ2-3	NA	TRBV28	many	CASSLGPQEGPDTQYF	TGTGCCAGCAGTCTGGGCCCGCAGGAGGGGCCAGATACGCAGTATTTT
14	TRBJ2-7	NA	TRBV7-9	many	CASSQQRRSYEQYF	TGTGCCAGCAGCCAACAGCGCCGCTCCTACGAGCAGTACTTC
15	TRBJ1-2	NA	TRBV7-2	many	CASSLKGPLNYGYTF	TGTGCCAGCAGCTTAAAGGGACCGCTGAACTATGGCTACACCTTC
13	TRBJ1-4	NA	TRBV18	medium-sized	CASSPGTAEKLFF	TGTGCCAGCTCACCGGGGACCGCGGAAAAACTGTTTTTT
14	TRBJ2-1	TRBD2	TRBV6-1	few	CASSERGSRYEQFF	TGTGCCAGCAGTGAACGCGGGAGTAGATATGAGCAGTTCTTC
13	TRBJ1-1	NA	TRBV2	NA	CASSTQRNTEAFF	TGTGCCAGCAGTACCCAGAGGAACACTGAAGCTTTCTTT
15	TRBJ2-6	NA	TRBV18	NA	CASSPQASGANVLTF	TGTGCCAGCTCACCTCAAGCCTCTGGGGCCAACGTCCTGACTTTC
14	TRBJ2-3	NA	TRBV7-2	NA	CASSLTGGADTQYF	TGTGCCAGCAGCTTGACAGGAGGTGCAGATACGCAGTATTTT
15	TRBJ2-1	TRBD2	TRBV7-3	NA	CASSLMPSGSNEQFF	TGTGCCAGCAGCTTAATGCCTAGCGGGAGTAATGAGCAGTTCTTC
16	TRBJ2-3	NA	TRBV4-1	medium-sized	CASSQLEIVTTDTQYF	TGCGCCAGCAGCCAACTGGAGATAGTGACAACAGATACGCAGTATTTT
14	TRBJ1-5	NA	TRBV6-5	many	CASSLGASNQPQHF	TGTGCCAGCAGTTTGGGGGCTAGCAATCAGCCCCAGCATTTT
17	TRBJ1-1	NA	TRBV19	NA	CASSDSGTPGSRTEAFF	TGTGCCAGTAGCGATTCCGGGACCCCCGGATCCAGAACTGAAGCTTTCTTT
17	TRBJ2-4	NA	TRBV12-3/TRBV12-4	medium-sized	CASSLHFPQVAKNIQYF	TGTGCCAGCAGTTTACATTTCCCGCAAGTAGCCAAAAACATTCAGTACTTC
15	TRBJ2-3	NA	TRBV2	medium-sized	CASFTQRGSTDTQYF	TGTGCCAGCTTTACACAGAGGGGTTCCACAGATACGCAGTATTTT
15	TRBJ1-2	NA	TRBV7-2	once	CASSLTPTNNYGYTF	TGTGCCAGCAGCTTAACCCCCACAAATAACTATGGCTACACCTTC
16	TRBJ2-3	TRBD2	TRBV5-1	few	CASSSQTSGGTDTQYF	TGCGCCAGCAGCTCGCAGACTAGCGGGGGAACAGATACGCAGTATTTT
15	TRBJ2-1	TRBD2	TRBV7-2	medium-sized	CASSLAGTSFDEQFF	TGTGCCAGCAGCTTAGCTGGGACTAGCTTTGATGAGCAGTTCTTC
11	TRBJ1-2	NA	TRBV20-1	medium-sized	CSASADYGYTF	TGCAGTGCTAGCGCCGACTATGGCTACACCTTC
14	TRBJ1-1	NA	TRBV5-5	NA	CASSLRTGVTEAFF	TGTGCCAGCAGCTTGAGGACTGGGGTAACTGAAGCTTTCTTT
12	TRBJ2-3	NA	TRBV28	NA	CASRKSTDTQYF	TGTGCCAGCAGAAAGTCCACAGATACGCAGTATTTT
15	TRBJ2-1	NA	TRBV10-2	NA	CASSPGQADENEQFF	TGCGCCAGCAGTCCCGGTCAAGCGGATGAGAATGAGCAGTTCTTC
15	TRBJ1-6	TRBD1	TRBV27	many	CASSPTGQGNSPLHF	TGTGCCAGCAGTCCAACGGGACAGGGGAATTCACCCCTCCACTTT
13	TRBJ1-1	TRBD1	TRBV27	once	CASRPDRGRYAFF	TGTGCCAGCAGACCCGACAGGGGTCGATATGCTTTCTTT
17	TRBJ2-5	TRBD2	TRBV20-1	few	CSARLPKLAGAQETQYF	TGCAGTGCTAGACTTCCTAAACTAGCGGGGGCCCAAGAGACCCAGTACTTC
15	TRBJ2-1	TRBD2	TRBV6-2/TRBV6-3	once	CASSNPRLAGNKQFF	TGTGCCAGCAGTAATCCGAGACTAGCGGGAAATAAGCAGTTCTTC
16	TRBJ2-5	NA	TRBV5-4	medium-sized	CASSLALAGIGETQYF	TGTGCCAGCAGCTTGGCCCTCGCGGGTATCGGGGAGACCCAGTACTTC
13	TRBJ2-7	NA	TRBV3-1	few	CASSQDPPRVVDF	TGTGCCAGCAGCCAAGATCCCCCCCGGGTAGTTGACTTC
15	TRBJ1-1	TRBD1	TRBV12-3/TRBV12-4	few	CASSYTGVMNTEAFF	TGTGCCAGCAGTTATACAGGGGTCATGAACACTGAAGCTTTCTTT
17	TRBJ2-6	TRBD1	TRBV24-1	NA	CATSGWTGGTGANVLTF	TGTGCCACCTCCGGTTGGACAGGGGGAACTGGGGCCAACGTCCTGACTTTC
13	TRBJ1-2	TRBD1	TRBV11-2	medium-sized	CASSLGQGQGYTF	TGTGCCAGCAGCTTAGGACAGGGCCAAGGCTACACCTTC
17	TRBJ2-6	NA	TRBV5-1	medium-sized	CASTPSGQRSGANVLTF	TGCGCCAGCACCCCCTCGGGACAACGCTCTGGGGCCAACGTCCTGACTTTC
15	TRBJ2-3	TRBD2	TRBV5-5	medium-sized	CASSLAGTSGVPQYF	TGTGCCAGCAGCTTGGCCGGGACTAGCGGGGTGCCGCAGTATTTT
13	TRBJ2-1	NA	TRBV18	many	CASSRDTYNEQFF	TGTGCCAGCTCACGGGACACCTACAATGAGCAGTTCTTC
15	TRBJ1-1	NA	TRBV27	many	CASSLSGRANTEAFF	TGTGCCAGCAGTTTATCGGGCAGGGCCAACACTGAAGCTTTCTTT
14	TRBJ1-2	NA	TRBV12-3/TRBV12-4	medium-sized	CASSFPAARYRYTF	TGTGCCAGCAGTTTTCCTGCCGCCCGCTATCGCTACACCTTC
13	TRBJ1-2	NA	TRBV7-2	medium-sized	CASSLGTRDGYTF	TGTGCCAGCAGCTTAGGGACGCGGGATGGCTACACCTTC
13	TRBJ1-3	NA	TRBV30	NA	CAWSVSGRNTIYF	TGTGCCTGGAGTGTCAGCGGTCGAAACACCATATATTTT
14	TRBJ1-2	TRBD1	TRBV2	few	CASSAQGPNYGYTF	TGTGCCAGCAGTGCACAGGGGCCTAACTATGGCTACACCTTC
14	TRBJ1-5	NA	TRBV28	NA	CASSMTAMRQPQHF	TGTGCCAGCAGTATGACAGCTATGCGTCAGCCCCAGCATTTT
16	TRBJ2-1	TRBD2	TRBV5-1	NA	CASSLAPGGSYNEQFF	TGCGCCAGCAGCTTGGCCCCGGGGGGATCCTACAATGAGCAGTTCTTC
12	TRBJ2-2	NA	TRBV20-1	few	CSVGRNTGELFF	TGCAGTGTGGGCAGGAACACCGGGGAGCTGTTTTTT
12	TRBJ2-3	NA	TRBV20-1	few	CSAQPGADTQYF	TGCAGTGCCCAACCGGGGGCAGATACGCAGTATTTT
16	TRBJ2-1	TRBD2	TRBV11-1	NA	CASSGTSGDNYNEQFF	TGTGCCAGCAGCGGGACTAGCGGGGACAACTACAATGAGCAGTTCTTC
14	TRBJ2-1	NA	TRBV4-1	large	CASSQGNGPNEQFF	TGCGCCAGCAGCCAGGGAAACGGGCCTAACGAGCAGTTCTTC
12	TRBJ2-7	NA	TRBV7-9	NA	CASSLIGEGQYF	TGTGCCAGCAGCTTAATCGGAGAAGGGCAGTACTTC
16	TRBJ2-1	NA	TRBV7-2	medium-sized	CASSLRTGRAYNEQFF	TGTGCCAGCAGCCTGCGGACGGGGAGAGCCTACAATGAGCAGTTCTTC
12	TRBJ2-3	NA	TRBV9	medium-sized	CASSLRPDTQYF	TGTGCCAGCAGCCTCCGCCCTGATACGCAGTATTTT
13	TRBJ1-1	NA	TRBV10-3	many	CAIRADLNTEAFF	TGTGCCATCAGAGCCGACTTGAACACTGAAGCTTTCTTT
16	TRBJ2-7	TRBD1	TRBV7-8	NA	CASSPGTQGASYEQYF	TGTGCCAGCAGCCCCGGGACTCAGGGGGCCTCCTACGAGCAGTACTTC
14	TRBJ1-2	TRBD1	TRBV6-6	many	CASSSWTGEVGYTF	TGTGCCAGCAGCTCCTGGACAGGAGAGGTTGGCTACACCTTC
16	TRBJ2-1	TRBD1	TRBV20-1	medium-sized	CSALNPGQGAYNEQFF	TGCAGTGCTCTGAACCCGGGACAGGGGGCTTACAATGAGCAGTTCTTC